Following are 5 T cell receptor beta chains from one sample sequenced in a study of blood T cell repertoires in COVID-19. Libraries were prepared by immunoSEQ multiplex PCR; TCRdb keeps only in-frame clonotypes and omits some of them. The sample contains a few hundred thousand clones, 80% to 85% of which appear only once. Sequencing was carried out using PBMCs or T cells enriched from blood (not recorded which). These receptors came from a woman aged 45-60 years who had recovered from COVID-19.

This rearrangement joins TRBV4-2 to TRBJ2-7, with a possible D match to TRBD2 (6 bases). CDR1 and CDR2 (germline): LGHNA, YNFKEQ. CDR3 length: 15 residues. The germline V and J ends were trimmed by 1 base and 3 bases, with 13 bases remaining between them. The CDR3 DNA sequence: TGTGCCAGCAGCCAAGGCGGGGCCAACCTCTACGAGCAGTACTTC. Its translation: CASSQGGANLYEQYF.

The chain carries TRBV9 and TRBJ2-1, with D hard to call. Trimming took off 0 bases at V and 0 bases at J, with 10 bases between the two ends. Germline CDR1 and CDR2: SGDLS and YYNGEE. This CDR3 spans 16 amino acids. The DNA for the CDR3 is TGTGCCAGCAGCGTAGATCCTGAGATCTCCTACAATGAGCAGTTCTTC. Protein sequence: CASSVDPEISYNEQFF. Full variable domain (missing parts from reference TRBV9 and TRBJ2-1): DSGVTQTPKHLITATGQRVTLRCSPRSGDLSVYWYQQSLDQGLQFLIQYYNGEERAKGNILERFSAQQFPDLHSELNLSSLELGDSALYFCASSVDPEISYNEQFFGPGTRLTVL.

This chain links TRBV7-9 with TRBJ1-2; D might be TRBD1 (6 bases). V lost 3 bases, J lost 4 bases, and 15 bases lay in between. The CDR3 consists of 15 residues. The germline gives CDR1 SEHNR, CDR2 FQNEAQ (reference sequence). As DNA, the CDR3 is TGTGCCAGCAGCTTTACGCAGGGGCTTGGCTATGGCTACACCTTC. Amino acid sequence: CASSFTQGLGYGYTF.

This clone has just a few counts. CDR3: CASSPSSYEQYF. As DNA, the CDR3 is TGTGCCAGCAGCCCGAGCTCCTACGAGCAGTACTTC. The chain couples TRBV7-6 to TRBJ2-7; D is unclear. V was pared by 5 bases and J by 0 bases, with 5 bases between. In germline, CDR1 is SGHVS, CDR2 FNYEAQ. CDR3 length: 12 residues.

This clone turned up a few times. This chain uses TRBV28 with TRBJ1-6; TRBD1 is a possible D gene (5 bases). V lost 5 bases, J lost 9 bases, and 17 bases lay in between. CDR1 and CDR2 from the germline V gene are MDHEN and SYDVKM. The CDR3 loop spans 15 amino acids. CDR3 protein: CASSPPGGMGSPLHF. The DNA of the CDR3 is TGTGCCAGCAGTCCCCCTGGGGGGATGGGTTCACCCCTCCACTTT.